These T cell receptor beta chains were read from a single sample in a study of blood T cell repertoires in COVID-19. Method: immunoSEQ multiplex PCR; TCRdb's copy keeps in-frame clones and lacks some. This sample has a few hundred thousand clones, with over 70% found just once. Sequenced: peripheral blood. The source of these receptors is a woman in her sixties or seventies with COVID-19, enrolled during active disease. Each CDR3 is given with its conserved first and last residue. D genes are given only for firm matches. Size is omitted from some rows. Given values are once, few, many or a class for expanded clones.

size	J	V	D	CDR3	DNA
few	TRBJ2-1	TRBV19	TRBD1	CASSTLPGTGGARQFF	TGTGCCAGTAGTACATTACCCGGGACAGGGGGCGCGAGGCAGTTCTTC
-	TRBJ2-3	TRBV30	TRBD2	CAWSVTSEIADTQYF	TGTGCCTGGAGTGTCACTAGCGAAATCGCAGATACGCAGTATTTT
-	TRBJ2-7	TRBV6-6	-	CASSRGYNYEQYF	TGTGCCAGCAGCCGGGGGTATAACTACGAGCAGTACTTC
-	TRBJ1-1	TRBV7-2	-	CASSLGSGTEAFF	TGTGCCAGCAGCTTAGGATCGGGCACTGAAGCTTTCTTT
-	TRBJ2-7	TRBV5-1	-	CASSLGGDSYEQYF	TGCGCCAGCAGCTTGGGAGGTGACTCCTACGAGCAGTACTTC
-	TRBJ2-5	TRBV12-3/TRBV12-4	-	CASSPMAKETQYF	TGTGCCAGCAGCCCAATGGCCAAAGAGACCCAGTACTTC
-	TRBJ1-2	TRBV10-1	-	CASTPWATNYGYTF	TGCGCCAGCACTCCCTGGGCTACTAACTATGGCTACACCTTC
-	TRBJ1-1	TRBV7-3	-	CASSLDPAMNTEAFF	TGTGCCAGCAGCTTAGACCCAGCGATGAACACTGAAGCTTTCTTT
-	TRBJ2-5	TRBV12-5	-	CASGYEDSEYQETQYF	TGTGCTAGTGGTTATGAGGACAGCGAGTACCAAGAGACCCAGTACTTC
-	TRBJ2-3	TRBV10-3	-	CAISERKRDTQYF	TGTGCCATCAGTGAGCGAAAGAGGGATACGCAGTATTTT
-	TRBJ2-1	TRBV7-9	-	CASSLGQATREQFF	TGTGCCAGCAGCTTAGGACAGGCGACAAGGGAGCAGTTCTTC
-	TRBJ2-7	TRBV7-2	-	CASSPHYNRAEQYF	TGTGCCAGCAGCCCGCACTATAATCGCGCCGAGCAGTACTTC
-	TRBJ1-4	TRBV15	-	CATSRDLGEPNEKLFF	TGTGCCACCAGCAGAGATTTAGGGGAACCTAATGAAAAACTGTTTTTT
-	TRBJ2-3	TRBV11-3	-	CASRNRASTDTQYF	TGTGCCAGCAGGAACAGGGCCAGCACAGATACGCAGTATTTT
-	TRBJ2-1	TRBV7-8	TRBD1	CASRNPGQPNEQFF	TGTGCCAGCAGGAATCCGGGACAGCCCAATGAGCAGTTCTTC
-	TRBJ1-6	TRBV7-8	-	CASSPRLSPLHF	TGTGCCAGCAGCCCCCGGTTGTCACCCCTCCACTTT
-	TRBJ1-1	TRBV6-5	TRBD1	CASSRLQGRNTEAFF	TGTGCCAGCAGTAGGTTACAGGGGCGGAACACTGAAGCTTTCTTT
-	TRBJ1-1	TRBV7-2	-	CASSYGEGLNTEAFF	TGTGCCAGCAGCTATGGGGAGGGGTTGAACACTGAAGCTTTCTTT
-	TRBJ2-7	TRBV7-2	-	CASSFVSDSAYEQYF	TGTGCCAGCAGCTTTGTATCGGACAGTGCCTACGAGCAGTACTTC
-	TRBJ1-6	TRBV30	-	CAWTPIRGNSPLHF	TGTGCCTGGACTCCAATAAGGGGGAATTCACCCCTCCACTTT
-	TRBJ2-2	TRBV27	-	CASSLTRTGELFF	TGTGCCAGCAGCCTCACACGCACCGGGGAGCTGTTTTTT
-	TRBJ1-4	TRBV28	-	CASSELTELFF	TGTGCCAGCAGCGAACTGACAGAACTGTTTTTT
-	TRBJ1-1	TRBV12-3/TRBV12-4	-	CASRAGLNTEAFF	TGTGCCAGCAGAGCTGGGCTGAACACTGAAGCTTTCTTT
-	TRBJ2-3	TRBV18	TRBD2	CASSPRSGTGDTQYF	TGTGCCAGCTCACCGCGTAGCGGGACGGGGGATACGCAGTATTTT
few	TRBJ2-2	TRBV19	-	CASRKTGLAGELFF	TGTGCCAGTAGAAAAACAGGGCTCGCCGGGGAGCTGTTTTTT
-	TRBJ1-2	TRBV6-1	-	CASSENAGRVYGYTF	TGTGCCAGCAGTGAAAACGCTGGCAGGGTTTATGGCTACACCTTC
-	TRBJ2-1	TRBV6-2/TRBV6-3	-	CASSPRLVGNEQFF	TGTGCCAGCAGTCCAAGACTAGTGGGCAATGAGCAGTTCTTC
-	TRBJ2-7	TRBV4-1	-	CASSQEPADSYEQYF	TGCGCCAGCAGCCAAGAACCCGCGGACTCCTACGAGCAGTACTTC
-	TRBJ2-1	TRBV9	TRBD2	CASSVGLAGGPHSYNEQFF	TGTGCCAGCAGCGTAGGGCTAGCGGGAGGGCCTCACTCCTACAATGAGCAGTTCTTC